The 29 T cell receptor beta chains below all came from one sample that was sequenced in a study of T cells in Graves' hyperthyroidism and ophthalmopathy. RNA transcripts provided the source from which TCR beta CDR3 regions were amplified. An initial round of RT-PCR targeting the TCR CDR3 relied on the HTBI primer set. TCRdb called the multiplex PCR reads again in MiXCR, with one record for every CDR3 protein. The data contain about 700,000 distinct CDR3 sequences, about 15% of them singletons. The sample consisted of blood. These receptors originate from a woman younger than 30 with Graves' hyperthyroidism.

This clonotype was counted between two and nine times. The J gene is TRBJ2-1, the V gene TRBV3-1; 8 bases are a match to TRBD2. V shed 3 bases and J 2 bases; nucleotides not matched to a gene: 6. Looked up from germline, CDR1 is LGHDT and CDR2 is YNNKEL (reference sequence). The CDR3 covers 16 residues. As DNA, the CDR3 is TGTGCCAGCAGCCAGGCTAGCGGGCGGCCCTACAATGAGCAGTTCTTC. Protein sequence: CASSQASGRPYNEQFF.

In its sample, this clonotype was seen many times. This chain connects TRBV30 to TRBJ1-4; no firm D call. The CDR3 is made up of 14 amino acids. Germline loops: CDR1 GTSNPN, CDR2 SVGIG (reference sequence). Trimming cost V 3 bases and J 5 bases, with 13 bases left between them. CDR3 sequence reads: CAWREGPLNEKLFF. The DNA for the CDR3 is TGTGCCTGGAGAGAAGGACCACTAAATGAAAAACTGTTTTTT.

There are many counts of this clonotype. The rearrangement joins TRBV6-5 to TRBJ2-5; no clear D gene. V dropped 0 bases and J dropped 5 bases, with 10 bases sitting between them. Germline CDR1 and CDR2: MNHEY and SVGAGI. CDR3 length equals 14 residues. The CDR3 nucleotides read TGTGCCAGCAGTTACTCGACGGGTGTCGAGACCCAGTACTTC. This encodes CASSYSTGVETQYF.

This clonotype turned up a few times. V and J are TRBV30 and TRBJ2-3, with a tentative D call TRBD2 (5 bases). In germline, CDR1 is GTSNPN, CDR2 SVGIG (reference sequence). Trimming took 0 bases from V and 2 from J, leaving 12 bases between them. This CDR3 region has 15 residues. The CDR3 here is CAWSVESGSTDTQYF. CDR3 bases: TGTGCCTGGAGTGTTGAGAGCGGATCCACAGATACGCAGTATTTT.

This chain links TRBV11-2 with TRBJ2-2, with D unclear. Germline loops: CDR1 SGHAT, CDR2 FQNNGV. The V gene lost 1 base and the J gene lost 5 bases, with 17 bases spanning the gap. The CDR3 sequence is 17 residues long. The CDR3: CASSLAHFNTRTGELFF. For the CDR3, the DNA is TGTGCCAGCAGCTTAGCCCACTTCAACACGAGGACCGGGGAGCTGTTTTTT. Supplemented by reference TRBV11-2 and TRBJ2-2, the full variable domain reads EAGVAQSPRYKIIEKRQSVAFWCNPISGHATLYWYQQILGQGPKLLIQFQNNGVVDDSQLPKDRFSAERLKGVDSTLKIQPAKLEDSAVYLCASSLAHFNTRTGELFFGEGSRLTVL.

This clonotype was found many times. The CDR3 region has the DNA TGCAGTGCCCTCGGGACTAGGCCTCAAAATGAGCAGTTCTTC. Protein product: CSALGTRPQNEQFF. The chain combines TRBV20-1 with TRBJ2-1; 8 bases align to TRBD2. With 6 bases clipped from V and 7 bases from J, the junction kept 11 bases outside the gene matches. This CDR3 spans 14 amino acids. Germline V gene data show CDR1 as DFQATT and CDR2 as SNEGSKA (reference sequence).

This clonotype was detected many times. The chain is built from TRBV20-1 and TRBJ1-6; TRBD1 matches 8 bases. The germline V gene has CDR1 DFQATT and CDR2 SNEGSKA (reference sequence). The CDR3 is 14 amino acids. V lost 6 bases and J lost 8; bases outside the gene matches: 9. CDR3 amino acids: CSAPTGARDSPLHF. Written as DNA, the CDR3 is TGCAGTGCCCCGACAGGGGCCAGGGATTCACCCCTCCACTTT.

The chain recombines TRBV5-5 with TRBJ1-3; tentative D call: TRBD1 (6 bases). Germline CDR1 reads SGHKS; CDR2 reads YYEKEE (reference sequence). This CDR3 is built from 16 residues. Trimming removed 0 bases at V and 0 bases at J, with 10 bases between. CDR3 coding DNA: TGTGCCAGCAGCTTGGACCTCAGGGGCTCTGGAAACACCATATATTTT. This sequence encodes CASSLDLRGSGNTIYF.

The table lists this clonotype with many counts. This chain connects TRBV28 to TRBJ1-4; possible D gene TRBD1, 5 bases. With 6 bases removed from V and 0 bases from J, the gap between germline ends came to 11 bases. This CDR3 comprises 15 residues. Germline lookup yields CDR1 MDHEN and CDR2 SYDVKM. The CDR3 reads CASRGDGATNEKLFF. The CDR3 region has the DNA TGTGCCAGCAGGGGGGACGGTGCAACTAATGAAAAACTGTTTTTT.

The rearrangement joins TRBV6-1 to TRBJ2-3; 10 bases align to TRBD2. Trimming at V came to 5 bases and at J to 6 bases, leaving 14 bases not matched to a gene. Germline V gene data show CDR1 as MNHNS and CDR2 as SASEGT. This CDR3 contains 17 residues. The CDR3 sequence is CASSRWSSGREKDTQYF. As DNA, the CDR3 is TGTGCCAGCAGTCGCTGGTCTAGCGGGAGAGAGAAGGATACGCAGTATTTT.

This clonotype was seen at least ten times. This rearrangement joins TRBV20-1 to TRBJ1-2, with TRBD1 as a possible D gene (5 bases). Looked up from germline, CDR1 is DFQATT and CDR2 is SNEGSKA (reference sequence). CDR3 length: 14 residues. The V end was cut by 3 bases, the J end by 6 bases, with 17 bases between. The CDR3 nucleotides are TGCAGTGCTAGGGAAAGGGGTCCCTCGGATGGCTACACCTTC. Residues: CSARERGPSDGYTF.

This clonotype was seen at least ten times. The gene calls are TRBV12-3 or TRBV12-4 and TRBJ1-1, with D possibly matching TRBD1 (6 bases). V was cut by 4 bases and J by 1 base, with 19 bases left in between. There are 17 residues in the CDR3. CDR3 in DNA: TGTGCCAGCAGTTGGGGGACACGAGAGATAGGGAACACTGAAGCTTTCTTT. Translating gives CASSWGTREIGNTEAFF.

Of note for this clonotype: No conserved phenylalanine or tryptophan ends this CDR3, so it is likely a read error. The chain combines TRBV12-3 or TRBV12-4 with TRBJ2-1; perhaps TRBD2 as D (6 bases). V dropped 6 bases and J dropped 7 bases, with 7 bases sitting between them. CDR3 length: 11 residues. The CDR3 sequence: CASREGNEQFL. Here the CDR3 DNA reads TGTGCCAGCAGGGAGGGGAATGAGCAGTTCCTC.

This clonotype was detected only a few times. The rearrangement uses TRBV6-5 and TRBJ2-3; D gene ambiguous. CDR3 size: 14 residues. Deletions cut 4 bases from V and 4 bases from J, with 12 bases between. CDR1 is MNHEY, CDR2 SVGAGI, per germline. The CDR3 loop is CASSSGIWADTQYF. The CDR3 bases are TGTGCCAGCAGTTCTGGAATCTGGGCAGATACGCAGTATTTT.

This clonotype was observed many times. The V call is TRBV24-1, the J call TRBJ1-1; 8 nucleotides line up with TRBD1. The V and J ends lost 12 bases and 6 bases, in that order; junction bases with no gene match: 35. Per the germline V gene, CDR1 is KGHDR and CDR2 is SFDVKD. The CDR3 is 21 amino acids. The DNA for the CDR3 is TGTGCCCCCCGGTCCAAGCTTCAGGGGGCGGGTATACCCACGAGATCCTCTGAAGCTTTCTTT. Its translation is CAPRSKLQGAGIPTRSSEAFF.

CDR3 nucleotides: TGTGCCAGCAGTCCCACGGGACTAGCCGGGCACACAGATACGCAGTATTTT. Protein product: CASSPTGLAGHTDTQYF. This chain uses TRBV11-1 with TRBJ2-3; 9 nucleotides line up with TRBD2. V trimming: 6 bases; J trimming: 2 bases; junction bases outside the gene matches: 12. The germline gives CDR1 SGHAT, CDR2 FQDESV (reference sequence). This CDR3 is built from 17 residues.

This clonotype has a handful of counts. The chain is built from TRBV29-1 and TRBJ2-7; 7 bases align to TRBD2. V shed 4 bases and J 4 bases; nucleotides not matched to a gene: 19. The V gene's germline CDR1 is SQVTM and CDR2 ANQGSEA. The CDR3 spans 17 residues. CDR3 in DNA: TGCAGCGTTGTCGATTTTAGGGCAGCCGGGACTAAATACGAGCAGTACTTC. Its protein is CSVVDFRAAGTKYEQYF.

The CDR3 spells CASSLQAGGNYEQYF. CDR3 coding DNA: TGTGCCAGCAGCTTACAAGCGGGAGGGAACTACGAGCAGTACTTC. V usage is TRBV7-3 and J usage is TRBJ2-7; 10 bases align to TRBD2. Germline CDR1 SGHTA, CDR2 FQGTGA. After removal of 2 bases from V and 3 bases from J, the junction contained 4 bases not matched to a gene. The CDR3 runs to 15 residues.

Comment on this clonotype: A read error may account for a junction end that differs from germline. The chain uses TRBV5-1 and TRBJ2-2, with TRBD1 identical over 9 bases. This CDR3 contains 15 residues. Looked up from germline, CDR1 is SGHRS and CDR2 is YFSETQ. The CDR3 here is CASSRDRAKTGELFF. The CDR3 nucleotides are TGCGCCAGCAGCAGGGACAGGGCGAAGACCGGGGAGCTGTTTTTT. The variable domain in full, with the rest retrieved from reference TRBV5-1 and TRBJ2-2, is KAGVTQTPRYLIKTRGQQVTLSCSPISGHRSVSWYQQTPGQGLQFLFEYFSETQRNKGNFPGRFSGRQFSNSRSEMNVSTLELGDSALYLCASSRDRAKTGELFFGEGSRLTVL.

This clonotype was counted only a few times. The CDR3 DNA follows: TGTGCCAGCAGCTTAAGGGCTAGCGACTACAATGAGCAGTTCTTC. It yields the protein CASSLRASDYNEQFF. The chain links TRBV7-3 to TRBJ2-1; tentative D call: TRBD2 (6 bases). Germline loops: CDR1 SGHTA, CDR2 FQGTGA. Trimming stripped 1 base from V and 3 bases from J, with 10 bases between. CDR3 size: 15 residues.

The table lists this clonotype with many counts. The gene calls are TRBV5-4 and TRBJ2-5, with TRBD1 as a possible D gene (6 bases). From germline, CDR1 is SGHNT and CDR2 YYREEE (reference sequence). V was cut by 0 bases and J by 0 bases, with 12 bases left in between. The CDR3 has 16 amino acids. The CDR3 DNA sequence: TGTGCCAGCAGCTTGGTCGGACAGCGATACCAAGAGACCCAGTACTTC. Its protein is CASSLVGQRYQETQYF.

The V and J genes are TRBV9 and TRBJ1-6, with a tentative D call TRBD1 (5 bases). Trimming removed 0 bases at V and 6 bases at J, with 10 bases between. The CDR3 extends over 15 amino acids. CDR1 and CDR2 (germline): SGDLS, YYNGEE. The CDR3: CASSVDGGTNSPLHF. In DNA form, the CDR3 reads TGTGCCAGCAGCGTAGACGGTGGGACTAATTCACCCCTCCACTTT.

This chain connects TRBV7-3 to TRBJ2-1; 10 bases line up with TRBD1. From germline, CDR1 is SGHTA and CDR2 FQGTGA. Losses at the gene ends were 3 bases for V and 5 bases for J; bases not matched to a gene: 4. The CDR3 is made up of 15 amino acids. This CDR3 reads CASSLAGTGDNEQFF. CDR3 nucleotide sequence: TGTGCCAGCAGCTTGGCTGGGACAGGGGACAATGAGCAGTTCTTC. The full variable domain, with the rest looked up from reference TRBV7-3 and TRBJ2-1, is GAGVSQTPSNKVTEKGKYVELRCDPISGHTALYWYRQSLGQGPEFLIYFQGTGAADDSGLPNDRFFAVRPEGSVSTLKIQRTERGDSAVYLCASSLAGTGDNEQFFGPGTRLTVL.

This clonotype was detected ten times or more. The chain combines TRBV27 with TRBJ1-1; 10 bases are shared with TRBD1. The CDR3 spans 14 residues. The V segment lost 7 bases and the J segment 8 bases; nucleotides outside the gene matches: 10. The germline gives CDR1 MNHEY, CDR2 SMNVEV (reference sequence). The CDR3 DNA reads TGTGCCAGCACCCCATCCCGGGACAGGGGAGAAGCTTTCTTT. It translates to CASTPSRDRGEAFF.

The chain joins TRBV7-9 to TRBJ2-1; 7 bases line up with TRBD2. The DNA end is more similar to TRBJ2-7, so the J call may be wrong. CDR1 is SEHNR, CDR2 FQNEAQ, per germline (reference sequence). This CDR3 comprises 18 residues. CDR3 DNA: TGTGCCAGCAGCCTCGGTTTGCTGCGGGAGAGCTCCTACAATGAGCAGTACTTC. Residues: CASSLGLLRESSYNEQYF.

The V gene is TRBV7-9, the J gene TRBJ2-2; TRBD2 might be the D (5 bases). The CDR3 runs to 14 residues. Trimming took off 7 bases at V and 6 bases at J, with 15 bases between the two ends. CDR1 is SEHNR and CDR2 is FQNEAQ in the germline V gene (reference sequence). CDR3 coding DNA: TGTGCCAGCACCCTCTCCCTAGCCGCCGGGGAGCTGTTTTTT. It translates to CASTLSLAAGELFF.

This clonotype was detected many times. The rearrangement joins TRBV7-8 to TRBJ2-7, with D perhaps TRBD2 (6 bases). Trimming pared 1 base from V and 4 bases from J, leaving 14 bases between. CDR1 is SGHVS, CDR2 FQNEAQ, per germline. The CDR3 has 15 residues. The CDR3 here is CASSLVVAGPYEQYF. CDR3 DNA sequence: TGTGCCAGCAGCTTAGTGGTGGCGGGGCCTTACGAGCAGTACTTC.

In its sample, this clonotype was seen many times. The rearrangement uses TRBV27 and TRBJ2-7; 7 nucleotides line up with TRBD1. Germline CDR1 reads MNHEY; CDR2 reads SMNVEV (reference sequence). The CDR3 consists of 14 residues. V lost 10 bases to trimming and J lost 0 bases; unmatched junction nucleotides: 9. In DNA, the CDR3 is TGTGCCACCGGCGGACAGGAAAGCTCCTACGAGCAGTACTTC. It is translated as CATGGQESSYEQYF.

The J gene is TRBJ2-2, the V gene TRBV7-9; 7 bases agree with TRBD2. CDR3 length equals 20 residues. Germline CDR1 reads SEHNR; CDR2 reads FQNEAQ (reference sequence). Germline trimming cut 0 bases from V and 0 bases from J; bases unmatched to any gene: 13. The CDR3: CASSLARGIAQNANTGELFF. CDR3 coding DNA: TGTGCCAGCAGCTTAGCGCGGGGGATAGCGCAGAACGCGAACACCGGGGAGCTGTTTTTT.